The clone carrying this T cell receptor (beta chain) has a handful of counts. The authors enrolled newly diagnosed hyperthyroidism patients aged 18 to 65 with under 2 months' duration. Clinical symptoms, serum thyroxine, TRAb, thyroid ultrasound and orbital computed tomography formed the basis of diagnosis. The authors amplified TCR beta CDR3 regions, and they did so from RNA transcripts for repertoire sequencing. Scientists carried out first-round RT-PCR using HTBI primers and then a second-round multiplex PCR. TCRdb used MiXCR to reprocess the multiplex PCR reads, holding one entry per CDR3 protein. The sample carries just over 400,000 distinct CDR3 sequences, about 21% recorded once. The germline V gene encodes CDR1 SGHAT and CDR2 FQNNGV. The CDR3 has 15 residues. V was clipped by 3 bases and J by 1 base, with 10 bases between them. The data originate from a study of Graves' ophthalmopathy and Graves' hyperthyroidism.

The sample taken for sequencing was peripheral blood. This receptor was identified in a woman younger than 35 with stable Graves' hyperthyroidism. The chain uses TRBV11-2 and TRBJ1-5, with D hard to call. The CDR3 bases are TGTGCCAGCAGCTTCAGGTCCGGAAGCAATCAGCCCCAGCATTTT. It specifies CASSFRSGSNQPQHF.